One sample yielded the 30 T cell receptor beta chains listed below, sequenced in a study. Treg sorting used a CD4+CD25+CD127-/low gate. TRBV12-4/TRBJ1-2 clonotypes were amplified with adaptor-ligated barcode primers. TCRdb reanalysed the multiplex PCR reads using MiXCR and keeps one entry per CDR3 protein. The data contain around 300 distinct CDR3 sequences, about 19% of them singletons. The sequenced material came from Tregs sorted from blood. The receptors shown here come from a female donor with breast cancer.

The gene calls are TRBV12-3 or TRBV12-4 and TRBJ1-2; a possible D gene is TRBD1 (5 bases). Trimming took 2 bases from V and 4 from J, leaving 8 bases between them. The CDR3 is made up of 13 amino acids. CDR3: CASSLRQSYGYTF. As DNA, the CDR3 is TGTGCCAGCAGTTTACGACAGAGCTATGGCTACACCTTC.

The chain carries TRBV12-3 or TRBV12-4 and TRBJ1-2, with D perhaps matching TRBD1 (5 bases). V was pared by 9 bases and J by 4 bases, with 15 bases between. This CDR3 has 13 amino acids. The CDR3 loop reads CASGRQGTYGYTF. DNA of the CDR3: TGTGCCAGTGGGCGGCAGGGCACCTATGGCTACACCTTC.

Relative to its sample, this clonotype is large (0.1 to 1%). DNA of the CDR3: TGTGCCAGCAGCCTGACGGGACAGGGATATGGCTACACCTTC. It encodes CASSLTGQGYGYTF. The chain carries TRBV12-3 or TRBV12-4 and TRBJ1-2, with TRBD1 matching over 9 bases. The CDR3 consists of 14 residues. With 6 bases clipped from V and 5 bases from J, the junction kept 7 bases outside the gene matches.

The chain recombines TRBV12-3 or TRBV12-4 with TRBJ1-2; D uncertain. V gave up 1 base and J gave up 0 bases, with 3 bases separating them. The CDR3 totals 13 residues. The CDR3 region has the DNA TGTGCCAGCAGTTTAGAAGCTAACTATGGCTACACCTTC. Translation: CASSLEANYGYTF.

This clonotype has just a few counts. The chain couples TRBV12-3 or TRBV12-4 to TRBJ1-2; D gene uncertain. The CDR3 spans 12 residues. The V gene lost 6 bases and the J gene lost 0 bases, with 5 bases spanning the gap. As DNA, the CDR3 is TGTGCCAGCAGCATAGCTAACTATGGCTACACCTTC. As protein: CASSIANYGYTF.

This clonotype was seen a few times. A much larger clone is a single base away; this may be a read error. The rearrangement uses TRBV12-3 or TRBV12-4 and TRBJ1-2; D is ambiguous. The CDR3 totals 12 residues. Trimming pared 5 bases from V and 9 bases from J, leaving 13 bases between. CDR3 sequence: CASSPGTTCYTF. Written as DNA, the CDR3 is TGTGCCAGCAGTCCGGGAACTACGTGCTACACCTTC.

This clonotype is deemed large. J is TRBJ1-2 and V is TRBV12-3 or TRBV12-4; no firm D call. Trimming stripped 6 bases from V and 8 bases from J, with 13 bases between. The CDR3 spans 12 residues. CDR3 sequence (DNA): TGTGCCAGCAGCTCCCGACCCTGGGGCTACACCTTC. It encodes CASSSRPWGYTF.

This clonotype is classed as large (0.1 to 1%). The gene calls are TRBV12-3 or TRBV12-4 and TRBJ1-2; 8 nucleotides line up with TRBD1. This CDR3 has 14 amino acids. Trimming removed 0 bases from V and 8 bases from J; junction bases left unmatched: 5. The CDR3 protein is CASSLATGVLGYTF. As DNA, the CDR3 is TGTGCCAGCAGTTTAGCGACAGGGGTGTTGGGCTACACCTTC.

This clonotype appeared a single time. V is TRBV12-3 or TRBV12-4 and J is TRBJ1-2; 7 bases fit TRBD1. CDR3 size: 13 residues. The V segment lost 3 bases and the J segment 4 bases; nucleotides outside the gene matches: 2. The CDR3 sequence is CASSLWDSYGYTF. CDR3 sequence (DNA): TGTGCCAGCAGTTTGTGGGACAGCTATGGCTACACCTTC.

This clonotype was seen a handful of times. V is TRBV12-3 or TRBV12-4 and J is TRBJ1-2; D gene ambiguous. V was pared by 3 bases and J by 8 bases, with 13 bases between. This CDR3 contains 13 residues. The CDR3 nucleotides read TGTGCCAGCAGTTTGGAGTGGATCTGGGGCTACACCTTC. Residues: CASSLEWIWGYTF.

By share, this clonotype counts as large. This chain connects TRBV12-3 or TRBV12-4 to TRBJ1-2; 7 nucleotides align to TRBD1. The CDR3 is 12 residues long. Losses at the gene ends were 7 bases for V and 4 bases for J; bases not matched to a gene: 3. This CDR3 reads CASKRDSYGYTF. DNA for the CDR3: TGTGCCAGCAAGCGGGACAGCTATGGCTACACCTTC.

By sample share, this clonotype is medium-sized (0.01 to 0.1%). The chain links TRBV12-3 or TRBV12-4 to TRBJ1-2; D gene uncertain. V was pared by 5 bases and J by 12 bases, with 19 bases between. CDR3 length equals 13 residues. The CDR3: CASSQRVGRDDTF. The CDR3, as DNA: TGTGCCAGCAGTCAAAGGGTAGGGCGGGATGACACCTTC.

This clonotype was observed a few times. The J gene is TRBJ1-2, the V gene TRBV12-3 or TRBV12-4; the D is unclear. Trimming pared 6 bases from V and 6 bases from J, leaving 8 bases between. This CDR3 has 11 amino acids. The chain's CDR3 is CASSRWDGYTF. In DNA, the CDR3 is TGTGCCAGCAGCCGCTGGGATGGCTACACCTTC.

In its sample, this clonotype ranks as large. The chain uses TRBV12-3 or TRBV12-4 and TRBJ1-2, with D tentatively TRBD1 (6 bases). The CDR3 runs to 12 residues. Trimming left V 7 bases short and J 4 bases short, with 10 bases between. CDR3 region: CASTATGYGYTF. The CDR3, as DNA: TGTGCCAGCACCGCGACAGGCTATGGCTACACCTTC.

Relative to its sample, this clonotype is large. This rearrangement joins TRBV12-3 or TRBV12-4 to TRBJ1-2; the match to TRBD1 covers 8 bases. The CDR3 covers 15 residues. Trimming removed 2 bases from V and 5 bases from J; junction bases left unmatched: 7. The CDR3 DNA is TGTGCCAGCAGTTTAATCGGACAGGGCCTGTATGGCTACACCTTC. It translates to CASSLIGQGLYGYTF.

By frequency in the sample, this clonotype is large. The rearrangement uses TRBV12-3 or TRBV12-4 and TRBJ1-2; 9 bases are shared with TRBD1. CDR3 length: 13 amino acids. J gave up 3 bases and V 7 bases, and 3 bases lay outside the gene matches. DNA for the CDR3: TGTGCCAGCACCAGGACAGGGGACTATGGCTACACCTTC. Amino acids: CASTRTGDYGYTF.

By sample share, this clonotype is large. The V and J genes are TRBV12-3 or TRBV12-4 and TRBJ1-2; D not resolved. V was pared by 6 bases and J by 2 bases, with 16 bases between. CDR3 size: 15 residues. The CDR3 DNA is TGTGCCAGCAGCTACTTCGACACAGTCAACTATGGCTACACCTTC. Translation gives CASSYFDTVNYGYTF.

In DNA form, the CDR3 reads TGTGCCAGCAGTACCAGCAGGGTGGTTGGCTACACCTTC. This gives the protein CASSTSRVVGYTF. The chain combines TRBV12-3 or TRBV12-4 with TRBJ1-2; D perhaps matches TRBD1 (5 bases). V was pared by 5 bases and J by 7 bases, with 14 bases between. This CDR3 contains 13 residues.

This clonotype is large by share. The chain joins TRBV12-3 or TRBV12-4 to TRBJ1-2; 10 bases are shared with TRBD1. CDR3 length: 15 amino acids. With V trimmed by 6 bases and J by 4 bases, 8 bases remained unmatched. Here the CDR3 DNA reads TGTGCCAGCAGCTCCGGGACAGGGGAAACCTATGGCTACACCTTC. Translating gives CASSSGTGETYGYTF.

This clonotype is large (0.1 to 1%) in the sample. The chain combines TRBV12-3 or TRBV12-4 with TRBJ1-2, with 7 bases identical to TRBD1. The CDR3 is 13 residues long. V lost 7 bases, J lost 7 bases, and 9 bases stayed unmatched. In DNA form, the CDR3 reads TGTGCCAGCACTTTGACAGGGATAGGTGGCTACACCTTC. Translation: CASTLTGIGGYTF.

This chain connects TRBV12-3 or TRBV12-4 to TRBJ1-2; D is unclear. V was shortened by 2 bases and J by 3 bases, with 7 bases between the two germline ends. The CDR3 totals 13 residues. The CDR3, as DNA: TGTGCCAGCAGTTTAACAAGACACTATGGCTACACCTTC. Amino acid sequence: CASSLTRHYGYTF.

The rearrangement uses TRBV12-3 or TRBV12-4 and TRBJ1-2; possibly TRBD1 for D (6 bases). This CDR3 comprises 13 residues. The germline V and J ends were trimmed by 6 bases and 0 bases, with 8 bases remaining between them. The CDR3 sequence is CASRRDTNYGYTF. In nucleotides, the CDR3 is TGTGCCAGCAGGAGGGACACTAACTATGGCTACACCTTC.

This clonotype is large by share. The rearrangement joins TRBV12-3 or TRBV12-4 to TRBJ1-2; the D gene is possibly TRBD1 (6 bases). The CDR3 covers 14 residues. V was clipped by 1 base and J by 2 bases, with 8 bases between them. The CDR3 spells CASSLGQGNYGYTF. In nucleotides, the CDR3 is TGTGCCAGCAGTTTAGGTCAGGGGAACTATGGCTACACCTTC.

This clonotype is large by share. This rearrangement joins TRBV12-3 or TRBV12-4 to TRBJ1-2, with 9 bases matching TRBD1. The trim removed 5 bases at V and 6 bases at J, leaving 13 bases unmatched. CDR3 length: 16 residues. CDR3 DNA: TGTGCCAGCAGTCCTGCCAGGACAGGGGACAGCAATGGCTACACCTTC. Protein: CASSPARTGDSNGYTF.

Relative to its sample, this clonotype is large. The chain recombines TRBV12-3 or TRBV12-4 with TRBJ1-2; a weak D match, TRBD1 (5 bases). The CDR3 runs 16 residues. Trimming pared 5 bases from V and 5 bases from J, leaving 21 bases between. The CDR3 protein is CASSRQPPTSSYGYTF. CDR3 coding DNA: TGTGCCAGCAGTCGACAGCCTCCCACATCATCATATGGCTACACCTTC.

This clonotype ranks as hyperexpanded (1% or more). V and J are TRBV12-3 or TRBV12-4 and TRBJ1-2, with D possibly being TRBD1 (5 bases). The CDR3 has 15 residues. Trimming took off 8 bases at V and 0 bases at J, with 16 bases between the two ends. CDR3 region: CASARWGRANYGYTF. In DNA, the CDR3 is TGTGCCAGCGCCAGATGGGGCAGAGCTAACTATGGCTACACCTTC.

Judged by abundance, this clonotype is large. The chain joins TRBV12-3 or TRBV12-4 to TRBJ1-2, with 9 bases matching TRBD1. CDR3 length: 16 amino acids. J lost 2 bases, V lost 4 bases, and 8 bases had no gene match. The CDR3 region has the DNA TGTGCCAGCAGTTCCGGGGATGGACAGGGGAACTATGGCTACACCTTC. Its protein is CASSSGDGQGNYGYTF.

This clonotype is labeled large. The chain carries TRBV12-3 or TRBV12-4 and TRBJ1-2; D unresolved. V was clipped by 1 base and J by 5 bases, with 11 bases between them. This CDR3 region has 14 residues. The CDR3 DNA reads TGTGCCAGCAGTTTAGATAGGACTTTGTATGGCTACACCTTC. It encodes CASSLDRTLYGYTF.

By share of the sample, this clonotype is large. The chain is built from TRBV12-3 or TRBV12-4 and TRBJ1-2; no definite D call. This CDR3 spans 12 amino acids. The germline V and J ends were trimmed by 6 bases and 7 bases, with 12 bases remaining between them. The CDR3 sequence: CASSWRRGGYTF. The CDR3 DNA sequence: TGTGCCAGCAGCTGGAGACGGGGTGGCTACACCTTC.

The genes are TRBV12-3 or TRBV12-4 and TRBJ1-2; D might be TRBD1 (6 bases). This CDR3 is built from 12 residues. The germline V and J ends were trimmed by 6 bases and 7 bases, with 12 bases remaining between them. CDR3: CASSRRDIGYTF. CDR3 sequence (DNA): TGTGCCAGCAGCCGGAGGGACATTGGCTACACCTTC.